This T cell receptor beta chain was obtained from a study of cytomegalovirus exposure and HLA in healthy donors. Across the whole study: In a later analysis, it was reported that the roughly 120 validation repertoires had been produced on the same platform as the 670 or so repertoires belonging to the first cohort. The study, taken as a whole, reports: Associated with cytomegalovirus, according to the listing, were around 160 TCR beta chains. Among the CMV-associated chains, three were confirmed in vitro as specific for CMV antigens.

CDR3 length: 16 residues. CDR1 is MGHRA, CDR2 YSYEKL, per germline. J was trimmed by 0 bases and V by 1 base; bases with no gene match: 3. The donors were members of the validation cohort, which comprised 120 subjects and was separate from the first cohort of fewer than 700 subjects. Concerning this clone: Its antigen is currently unknown.

Sequencing was performed with immunoSEQ multiplex PCR; in TCRdb, only in-frame clones are kept and a portion is missing. Here the sample spans about 160,000 clones, approximately 87% being singletons. Sequencing input: PBMCs. The sequence came from a woman aged 30 to 39 in good health and CMV-seronegative. The genes are TRBV4-1 and TRBJ1-5; TRBD1 matches 7 bases. CDR3 coding DNA: TGCGCCAGCAGCCAAGTAGGACAGGATAGCAATCAGCCCCAGCATTTT. This codes for CASSQVGQDSNQPQHF.